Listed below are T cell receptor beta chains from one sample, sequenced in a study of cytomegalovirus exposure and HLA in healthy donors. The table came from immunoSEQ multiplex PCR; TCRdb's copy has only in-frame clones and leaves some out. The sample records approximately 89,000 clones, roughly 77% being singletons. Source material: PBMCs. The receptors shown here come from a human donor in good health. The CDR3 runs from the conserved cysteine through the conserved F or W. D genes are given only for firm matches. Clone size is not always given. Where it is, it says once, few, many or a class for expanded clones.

TGCGCCAGCAGCCCGGGACAGTGGGATGAGCAGTTCTTC CASSPGQWDEQFF TRBV5-1 . TRBJ2-1 TRBD1
TGTGCCAGCAGCTTGTCTAGCGGCCAAGAGACCCAGTACTTC CASSLSSGQETQYF TRBV7-2 once TRBJ2-5 TRBD2
TGTGCCAGCAGCCTTTCGGCGTCTAGCGGGAGGAATGAGCAGTTCTTC CASSLSASSGRNEQFF TRBV7-3 . TRBJ2-1 TRBD2
TGTGCCAGCAGTCCACTAGCGGGAGGCGAGCAGTACTTC CASSPLAGGEQYF TRBV5-6 . TRBJ2-7 TRBD2
TGTGCCAGTAGTATATTGGCTAGCTCCTATAATTCACCCCTCCACTTT CASSILASSYNSPLHF TRBV19 once TRBJ1-6 .
TGTGCCAGCAGCGTAGTACTGGGGGGGAACACCGGGGAGCTGTTTTTT CASSVVLGGNTGELFF TRBV9 . TRBJ2-2 .
TGTGCCAGCAGTCCTCAGACTAGCGGCTTCTACGAGCAGTACTTC CASSPQTSGFYEQYF TRBV27 . TRBJ2-7 TRBD2
TGTGCCAGCAGCCGGTCCCTCCTAGCGGGGGAAGAGACCCAGTACTTC CASSRSLLAGEETQYF TRBV5-4 . TRBJ2-5 TRBD2
TGCGCCAGCAGCCAAGAACCCGCGGGAGGGCCGGGTAGAGGGGAGCTGTTTTTT CASSQEPAGGPGRGELFF TRBV4-3 . TRBJ2-2 TRBD2
TGTGCCAGCTCACAGGGGAATAGCAATCAGCCCCAGCATTTT CASSQGNSNQPQHF TRBV18 . TRBJ1-5 .
TGTGCCAGCAGTTCCCTCCACGTCAGGATTGAAGCTTTCTTT CASSSLHVRIEAFF TRBV28 . TRBJ1-1 .
TGTGCCAGCAGCTTGGGGCAAGCCCCGGTAAGCGGAGCGACCCAGTACTTC CASSLGQAPVSGATQYF TRBV5-4 once TRBJ2-5 .
TGCAGTGCTAGACAGTGGAATGAGCAGTTCTTC CSARQWNEQFF TRBV20-1 . TRBJ2-1 .
TGTGCCAGCAGCCAGCCGGGACAGACCGATTCCTATGGCTACACCTTC CASSQPGQTDSYGYTF TRBV4-2 . TRBJ1-2 TRBD1
TGTGCCAGCAGTTTATATTCCCAGGGCACAGATACGCAGTATTTT CASSLYSQGTDTQYF TRBV27 few TRBJ2-3 .
TGTGCCAGCAGCCCCTCGTGGGGGGGAACGGAGACCCAGTACTTC CASSPSWGGTETQYF TRBV9 . TRBJ2-5 TRBD2
TGTGCCAGCACCTCCCTTACAGGGGACATACTATCTGGTGAGCAGTTCTTC CASTSLTGDILSGEQFF TRBV11-2 once TRBJ2-1 TRBD1